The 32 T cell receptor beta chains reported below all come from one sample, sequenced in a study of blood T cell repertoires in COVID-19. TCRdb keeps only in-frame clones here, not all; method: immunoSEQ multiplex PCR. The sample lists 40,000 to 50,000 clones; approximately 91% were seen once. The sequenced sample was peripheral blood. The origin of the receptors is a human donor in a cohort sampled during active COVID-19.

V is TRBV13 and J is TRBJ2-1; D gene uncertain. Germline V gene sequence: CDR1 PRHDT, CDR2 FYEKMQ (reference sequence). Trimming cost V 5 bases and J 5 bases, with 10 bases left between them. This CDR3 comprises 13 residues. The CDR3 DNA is TGTGCCAGCAGCCCCAACTCGAACAATGAGCAGTTCTTC. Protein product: CASSPNSNNEQFF.

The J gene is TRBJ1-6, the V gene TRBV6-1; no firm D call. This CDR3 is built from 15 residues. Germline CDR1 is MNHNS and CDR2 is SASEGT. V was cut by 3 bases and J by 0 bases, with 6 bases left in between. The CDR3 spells CASSDGTSYNSPLHF. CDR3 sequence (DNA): TGTGCCAGCAGTGATGGCACCTCCTATAATTCACCCCTCCACTTT.

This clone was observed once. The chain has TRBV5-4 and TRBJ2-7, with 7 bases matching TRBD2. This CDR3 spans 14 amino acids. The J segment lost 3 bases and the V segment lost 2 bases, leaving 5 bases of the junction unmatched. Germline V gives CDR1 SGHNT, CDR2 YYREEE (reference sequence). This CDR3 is CASSLAGLSYEQYF. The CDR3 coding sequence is TGTGCCAGCAGCTTAGCGGGACTCAGCTACGAGCAGTACTTC. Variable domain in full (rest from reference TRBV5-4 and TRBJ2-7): ETGVTQSPTHLIKTRGQQVTLRCSSQSGHNTVSWYQQALGQGPQFIFQYYREEENGRGNFPPRFSGLQFPNYSSELNVNALELDDSALYLCASSLAGLSYEQYFGPGTRLTVT.

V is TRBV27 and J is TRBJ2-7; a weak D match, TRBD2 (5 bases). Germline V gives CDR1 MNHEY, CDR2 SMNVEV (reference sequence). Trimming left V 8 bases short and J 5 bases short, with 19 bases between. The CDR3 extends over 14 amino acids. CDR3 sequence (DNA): TGTGCCAGCGGCGACTCCACCCGGGAAAACGAGCAGTACTTC. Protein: CASGDSTRENEQYF.

CDR3 sequence: CASSEDPAGIDTF. The DNA of the CDR3 is TGTGCCAGCAGTGAAGATCCAGCGGGAATTGACACCTTC. The rearrangement joins TRBV6-1 to TRBJ1-2; unclear D gene. Trimming shortened V by 1 base and J by 12 bases, and 15 bases separated the two germline ends. The germline gives CDR1 MNHNS, CDR2 SASEGT. The CDR3 contains 13 residues.

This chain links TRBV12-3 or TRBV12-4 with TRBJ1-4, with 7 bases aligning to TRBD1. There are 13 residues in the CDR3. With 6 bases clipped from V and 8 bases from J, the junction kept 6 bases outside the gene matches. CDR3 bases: TGTGCCAGCAGGCTTGGACAGGACGAAAAACTGTTTTTT. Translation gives CASRLGQDEKLFF.

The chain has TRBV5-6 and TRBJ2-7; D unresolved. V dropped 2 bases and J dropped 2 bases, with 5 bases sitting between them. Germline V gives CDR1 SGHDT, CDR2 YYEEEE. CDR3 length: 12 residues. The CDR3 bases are TGTGCCAGCAGCTTTGAGGCCTACGAGCAGTACTTC. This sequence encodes CASSFEAYEQYF.

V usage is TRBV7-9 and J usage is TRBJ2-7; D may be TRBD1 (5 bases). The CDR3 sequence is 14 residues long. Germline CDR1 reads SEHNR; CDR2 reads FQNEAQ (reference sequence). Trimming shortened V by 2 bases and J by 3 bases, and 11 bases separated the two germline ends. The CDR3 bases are TGTGCCAGCAGCTTACCGACAGCAATCTACGAGCAGTACTTC. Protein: CASSLPTAIYEQYF.

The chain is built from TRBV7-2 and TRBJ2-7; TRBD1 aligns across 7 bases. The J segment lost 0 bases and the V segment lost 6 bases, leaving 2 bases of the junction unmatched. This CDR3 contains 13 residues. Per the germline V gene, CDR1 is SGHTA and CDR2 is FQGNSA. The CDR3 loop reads CASSKGASYEQYF. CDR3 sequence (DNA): TGTGCCAGCAGTAAGGGGGCCTCCTACGAGCAGTACTTC.

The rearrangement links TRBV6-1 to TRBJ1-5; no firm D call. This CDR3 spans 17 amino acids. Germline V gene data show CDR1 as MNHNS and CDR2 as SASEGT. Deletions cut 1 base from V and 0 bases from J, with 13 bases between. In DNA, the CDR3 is TGTGCCAGCAGTGAAGAGTACAGCCTACTTAGCAATCAGCCCCAGCATTTT. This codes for CASSEEYSLLSNQPQHF.

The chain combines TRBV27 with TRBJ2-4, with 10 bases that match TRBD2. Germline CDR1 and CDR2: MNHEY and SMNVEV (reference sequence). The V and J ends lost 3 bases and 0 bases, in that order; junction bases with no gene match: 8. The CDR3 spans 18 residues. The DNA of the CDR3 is TGTGCCAGCAGTTTGGTTCTAGCGGGGGCCGGAGCCAAAAACATTCAGTACTTC. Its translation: CASSLVLAGAGAKNIQYF.

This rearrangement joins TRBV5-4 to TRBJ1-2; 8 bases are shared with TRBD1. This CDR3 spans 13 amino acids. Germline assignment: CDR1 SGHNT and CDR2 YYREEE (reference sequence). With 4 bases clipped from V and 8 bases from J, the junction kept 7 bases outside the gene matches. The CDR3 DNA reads TGTGCCAGCAGCCCAGGACAGGGAAACGGCTACACCTTC. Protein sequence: CASSPGQGNGYTF.

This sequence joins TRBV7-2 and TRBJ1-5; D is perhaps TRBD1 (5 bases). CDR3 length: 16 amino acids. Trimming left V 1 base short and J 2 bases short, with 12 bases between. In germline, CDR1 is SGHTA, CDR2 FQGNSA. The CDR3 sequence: CASSLEIVQGNQPQHF. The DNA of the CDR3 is TGTGCCAGCAGCTTAGAGATCGTACAGGGCAATCAGCCCCAGCATTTT.

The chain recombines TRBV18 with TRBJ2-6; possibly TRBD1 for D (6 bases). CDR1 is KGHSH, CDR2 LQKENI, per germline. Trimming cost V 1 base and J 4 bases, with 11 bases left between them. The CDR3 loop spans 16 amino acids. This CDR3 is CASSPLQGHGANVLTF. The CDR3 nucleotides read TGTGCCAGCTCACCACTTCAGGGGCACGGGGCCAACGTCCTGACTTTC.

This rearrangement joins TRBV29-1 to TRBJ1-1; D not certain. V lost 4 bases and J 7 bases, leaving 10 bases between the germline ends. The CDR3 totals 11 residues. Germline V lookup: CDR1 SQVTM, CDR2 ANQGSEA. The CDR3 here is CSVGYQIEAFF. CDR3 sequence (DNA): TGCAGCGTTGGATACCAGATTGAAGCTTTCTTT.

CDR3 sequence reads: CASSRSPGQLEAFF. CDR3 DNA: TGTGCCAGCAGCCGATCCCCGGGACAGCTTGAAGCTTTCTTT. This sequence joins TRBV5-5 and TRBJ1-1; 7 bases are shared with TRBD1. This CDR3 comprises 14 residues. With 4 bases clipped from V and 7 bases from J, the junction kept 10 bases outside the gene matches. The V gene's germline CDR1 is SGHKS and CDR2 YYEKEE (reference sequence).

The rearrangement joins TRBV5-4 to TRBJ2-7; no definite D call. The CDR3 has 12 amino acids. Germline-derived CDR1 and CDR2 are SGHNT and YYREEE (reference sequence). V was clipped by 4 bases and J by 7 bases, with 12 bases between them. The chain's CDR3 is CASSQVGLEQYF. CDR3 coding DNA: TGTGCCAGCAGCCAGGTGGGTCTTGAGCAGTACTTC.

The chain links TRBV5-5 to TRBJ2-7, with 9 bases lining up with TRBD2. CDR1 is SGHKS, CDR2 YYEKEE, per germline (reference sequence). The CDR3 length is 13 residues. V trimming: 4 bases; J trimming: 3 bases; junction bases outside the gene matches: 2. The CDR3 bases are TGTGCCAGCAGCCATAGCGGGGGCTACGAGCAGTACTTC. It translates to CASSHSGGYEQYF.

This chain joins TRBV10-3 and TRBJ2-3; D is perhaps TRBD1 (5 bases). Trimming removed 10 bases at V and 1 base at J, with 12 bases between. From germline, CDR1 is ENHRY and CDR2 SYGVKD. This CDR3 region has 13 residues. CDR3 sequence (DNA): TGTGCCACCCTGCTGGGGCGCACAGATACGCAGTATTTT. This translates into CATLLGRTDTQYF.

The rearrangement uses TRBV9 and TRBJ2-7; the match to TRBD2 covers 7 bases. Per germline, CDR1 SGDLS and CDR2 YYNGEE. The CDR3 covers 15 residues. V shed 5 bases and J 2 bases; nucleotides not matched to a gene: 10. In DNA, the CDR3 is TGTGCCAGCAGTCCCCGGGGAGGGTCTGCCTACGAGCAGTACTTC. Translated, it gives CASSPRGGSAYEQYF.

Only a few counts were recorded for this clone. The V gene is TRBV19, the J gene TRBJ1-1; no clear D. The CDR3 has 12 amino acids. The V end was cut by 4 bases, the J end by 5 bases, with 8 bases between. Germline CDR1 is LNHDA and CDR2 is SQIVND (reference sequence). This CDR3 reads CASSSPGTEAFF. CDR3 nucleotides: TGTGCCAGTAGTAGTCCGGGAACTGAAGCTTTCTTT.

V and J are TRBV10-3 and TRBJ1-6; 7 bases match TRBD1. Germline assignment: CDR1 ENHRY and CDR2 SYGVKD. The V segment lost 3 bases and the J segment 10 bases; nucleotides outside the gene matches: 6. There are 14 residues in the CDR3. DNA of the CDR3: TGTGCCATCAGTGATAGGGGGCATGGATCACCCCTCCACTTT. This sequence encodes CAISDRGHGSPLHF.

CDR3: CASSPAFPSYQPQHF. CDR3 sequence (DNA): TGTGCCAGTAGTCCCGCGTTCCCTAGTTATCAGCCCCAGCATTTT. The chain uses TRBV19 and TRBJ1-5; D ambiguous. The CDR3 totals 15 residues. Trimming stripped 5 bases from V and 5 bases from J, with 16 bases between. The germline V gene has CDR1 LNHDA and CDR2 SQIVND (reference sequence). Looking up the rest from reference TRBV19 and TRBJ1-5 gives the full variable domain: DGGITQSPKYLFRKEGQNVTLSCEQNLNHDAMYWYRQDPGQGLRLIYYSQIVNDFQKGDIAEGYSVSREKKESFPLTVTSAQKNPTAFYLCASSPAFPSYQPQHFGDGTRLSIL.

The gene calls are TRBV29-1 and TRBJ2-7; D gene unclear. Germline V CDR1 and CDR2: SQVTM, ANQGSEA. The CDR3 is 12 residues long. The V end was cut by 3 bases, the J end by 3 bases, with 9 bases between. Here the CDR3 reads CSVEESNYEQYF. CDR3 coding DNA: TGCAGCGTTGAGGAGTCCAACTACGAGCAGTACTTC.

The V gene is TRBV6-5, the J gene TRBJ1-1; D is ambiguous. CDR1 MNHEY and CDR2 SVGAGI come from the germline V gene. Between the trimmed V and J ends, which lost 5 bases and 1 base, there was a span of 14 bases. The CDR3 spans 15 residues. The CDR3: CASSRDWASNTEAFF. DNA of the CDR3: TGTGCCAGCAGTCGAGATTGGGCCTCGAACACTGAAGCTTTCTTT.

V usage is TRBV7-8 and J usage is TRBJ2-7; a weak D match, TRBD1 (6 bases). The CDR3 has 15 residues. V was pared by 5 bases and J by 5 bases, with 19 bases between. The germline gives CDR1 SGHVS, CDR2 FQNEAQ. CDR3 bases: TGTGCCAGCAGCCCGACCCAGGGGTATTTCCACGAGCAGTACTTC. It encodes CASSPTQGYFHEQYF. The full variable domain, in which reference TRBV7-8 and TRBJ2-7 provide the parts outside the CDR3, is GAGVSQSPRYKVAKRGQDVALRCDPISGHVSLFWYQQALGQGPEFLTYFQNEAQLDKSGLPSDRFFAERPEGSVSTLKIQRTQQEDSAVYLCASSPTQGYFHEQYFGPGTRLTVT.

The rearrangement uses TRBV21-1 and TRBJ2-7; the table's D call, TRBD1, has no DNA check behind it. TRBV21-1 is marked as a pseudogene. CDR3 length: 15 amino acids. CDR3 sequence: CASSIPMDRVDEQYF. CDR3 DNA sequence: TGTGCCAGCAGCATACCCATGGACAGGGTGGACGAGCAGTACTTC.

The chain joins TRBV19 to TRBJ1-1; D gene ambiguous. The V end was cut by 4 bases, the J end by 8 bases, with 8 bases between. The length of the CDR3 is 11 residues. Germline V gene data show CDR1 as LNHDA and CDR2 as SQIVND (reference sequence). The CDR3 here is CASSKLLEAFF. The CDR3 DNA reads TGTGCCAGTAGTAAGCTCCTGGAAGCTTTCTTT.

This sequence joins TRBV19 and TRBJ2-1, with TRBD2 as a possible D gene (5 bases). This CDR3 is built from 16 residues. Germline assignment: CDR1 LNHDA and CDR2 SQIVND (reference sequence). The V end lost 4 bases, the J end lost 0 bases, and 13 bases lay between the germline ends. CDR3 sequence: CASSTSSGYSYNEQFF. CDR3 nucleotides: TGTGCCAGTAGTACCTCGAGCGGATACTCCTACAATGAGCAGTTCTTC.

The CDR3 coding sequence is TGTGCCAGCAGCCCACGTAAATTTGGCCACATGAACACTGAAGCTTTCTTT. Protein product: CASSPRKFGHMNTEAFF. V is TRBV11-2 and J is TRBJ1-1; D is unclear. Germline V gene data show CDR1 as SGHAT and CDR2 as FQNNGV. V lost 5 bases and J lost 0, with 19 bases in between. This CDR3 is 17 amino acids long.

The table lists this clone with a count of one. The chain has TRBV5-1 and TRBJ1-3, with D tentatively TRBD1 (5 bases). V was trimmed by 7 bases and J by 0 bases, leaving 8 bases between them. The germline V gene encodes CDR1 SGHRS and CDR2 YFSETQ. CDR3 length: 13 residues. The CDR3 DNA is TGCGCCAGCCGACAGAGCTCTGGAAACACCATATATTTT. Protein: CASRQSSGNTIYF.

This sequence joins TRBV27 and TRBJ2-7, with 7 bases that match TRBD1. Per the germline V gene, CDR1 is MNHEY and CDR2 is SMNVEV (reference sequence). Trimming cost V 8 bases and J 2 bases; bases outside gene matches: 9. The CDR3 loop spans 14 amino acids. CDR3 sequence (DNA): TGTGCCAGCTCCCACAGGGGACCACCCTACGAGCAGTACTTC. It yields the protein CASSHRGPPYEQYF.